The clone carrying this T cell receptor beta chain occurred many times. Its antigen is undetermined. The sample comes from a study of regulatory T cells in long-lasting Graves disease. Study-level background: By definition, persistent Graves' disease involved antithyroid drugs for over 5 years alongside positive TSH receptor antibodies.

For TCR beta, libraries came from iRepertoire HTBI primers and Arm-PCR of CDR3 regions. TCRdb re-derived calls from the multiplex PCR reads in MiXCR, one entry per CDR3 protein. The profile covers about 300,000 distinct CDR3 sequences, with 20% to 25% appearing a single time and more than 50% taken by the ten largest. Time point given: persistent/refractory GD, antithyroid drugs over 5 years with positive TRAb. PBMC-extracted RNA yielded the TCR library. American Thyroid Association guidelines defined Graves' disease diagnosis. This CDR3 has 13 residues. Trimming left V 6 bases short and J 6 bases short, with 14 bases between. Notes on the study in general: Rather than thyroid tissue, only peripheral blood underwent study. Newly diagnosed patients shared about 950 public clonotypes; persistent patients shared approximately 2,700.

The rearrangement uses TRBV12-3 or TRBV12-4 and TRBJ1-1, with D unresolved. The sequences come from peripheral blood mononuclear cells (PBMCs), collected when the disease was refractory, from a patient treated with antithyroid drugs. The TCR was taken from a female donor with Graves disease. Here the CDR3 DNA reads TGTGCCAGCAGGGCTCGTGATGGGCCTGAAGCTTTCTTT. The encoded protein is CASRARDGPEAFF.